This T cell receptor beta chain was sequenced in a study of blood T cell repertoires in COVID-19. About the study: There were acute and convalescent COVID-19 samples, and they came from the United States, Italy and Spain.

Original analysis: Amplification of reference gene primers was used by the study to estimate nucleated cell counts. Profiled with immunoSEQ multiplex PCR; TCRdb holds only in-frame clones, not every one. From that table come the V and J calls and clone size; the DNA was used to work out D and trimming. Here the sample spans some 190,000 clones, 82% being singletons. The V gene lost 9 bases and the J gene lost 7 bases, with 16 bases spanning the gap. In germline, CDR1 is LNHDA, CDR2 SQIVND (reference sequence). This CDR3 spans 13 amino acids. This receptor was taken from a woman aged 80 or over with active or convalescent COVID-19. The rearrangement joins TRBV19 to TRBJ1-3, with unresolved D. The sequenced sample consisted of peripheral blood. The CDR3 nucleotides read TGTGCCAGCCAATCTCTGACGGGGAACACCATATATTTT. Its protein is CASQSLTGNTIYF.